Listed below are T cell receptor beta chains from one sample, sequenced in a study of beta chain features in type 1 diabetes. The method was immunoSEQ multiplex PCR; TCRdb's version includes in-frame clones alone and lacks a portion of them. The top ten hold under 0.095% of the sample, which has about 620,000 clones, roughly 16% seen once. Material for sequencing was naive CD4+ T cells from blood. All receptors come from a man between 18 and 29 years old in good health. Both conserved end residues are part of each CDR3. D genes are given only for firm matches. Part of the rows lack a size; the others show once, few, many or a class for expanded clones.

v_call: TRBV19
clone_size: .
d_call: TRBD1
j_call: TRBJ1-5
cdr3_aa: CASSIKGAQGQPQHF
cdr3_nt: TGTGCCAGTAGTATCAAGGGGGCGCAGGGTCAGCCCCAGCATTTT

v_call: TRBV25-1
clone_size: .
d_call: .
j_call: TRBJ2-2
cdr3_aa: CASSTRVNTGELFF
cdr3_nt: TGTGCCAGCAGTACTAGGGTGAACACCGGGGAGCTGTTTTTT

v_call: TRBV14
clone_size: many
d_call: .
j_call: TRBJ1-2
cdr3_aa: CASSQGTGYGYTF
cdr3_nt: TGTGCCAGCAGCCAAGGGACGGGCTATGGCTACACCTTC

v_call: TRBV11-3
clone_size: .
d_call: .
j_call: TRBJ2-5
cdr3_aa: CASSLVRWGDQETQYF
cdr3_nt: TGTGCCAGCAGCTTAGTCCGATGGGGCGACCAAGAGACCCAGTACTTC

v_call: TRBV27
clone_size: .
d_call: .
j_call: TRBJ1-1
cdr3_aa: CASSPPGQGRTTEAFF
cdr3_nt: TGTGCCAGCAGTCCCCCGGGACAAGGACGTACTACTGAAGCTTTCTTT

v_call: TRBV6-5
clone_size: .
d_call: TRBD1
j_call: TRBJ2-5
cdr3_aa: CASSDRAQTQYF
cdr3_nt: TGTGCCAGCAGTGACAGGGCTCAGACCCAGTACTTC

v_call: TRBV7-8
clone_size: once
d_call: .
j_call: TRBJ2-7
cdr3_aa: CASSLRFSDYTAYEQYF
cdr3_nt: TGTGCCAGCAGCTTACGGTTCTCTGACTATACCGCCTACGAGCAGTACTTC

v_call: TRBV28
clone_size: .
d_call: TRBD1
j_call: TRBJ1-6
cdr3_aa: CASSRRDRDNSPLHF
cdr3_nt: TGTGCCAGCAGTCGCAGAGACAGGGATAATTCACCCCTCCACTTT

v_call: TRBV19
clone_size: .
d_call: TRBD2
j_call: TRBJ2-6
cdr3_aa: CASRGPSGMSSGANVLTF
cdr3_nt: TGTGCCAGTAGGGGACCTAGCGGGATGAGCTCTGGGGCCAACGTCCTGACTTTC

v_call: TRBV5-1
clone_size: few
d_call: .
j_call: TRBJ1-2
cdr3_aa: CASSLGVREDGYTF
cdr3_nt: TGCGCCAGCAGCTTGGGAGTCAGGGAGGATGGCTACACCTTC

v_call: TRBV7-9
clone_size: few
d_call: TRBD1
j_call: TRBJ2-6
cdr3_aa: CASSLGRWDRGPGANVLTF
cdr3_nt: TGTGCCAGCAGCTTAGGGCGATGGGACAGGGGGCCTGGGGCCAACGTCCTGACTTTC

v_call: TRBV5-1
clone_size: .
d_call: .
j_call: TRBJ1-4
cdr3_aa: CASSLGGLGEKLFF
cdr3_nt: TGCGCCAGCAGCCTCGGGGGGCTGGGTGAAAAACTGTTTTTT

v_call: TRBV7-3
clone_size: few
d_call: .
j_call: TRBJ2-3
cdr3_aa: CASSSGTPSTDTQYF
cdr3_nt: TGTGCCAGCTCCTCCGGGACGCCTAGCACAGATACGCAGTATTTT

v_call: TRBV7-9
clone_size: few
d_call: .
j_call: TRBJ2-3
cdr3_aa: CASSLESGLKYF
cdr3_nt: TGTGCCAGCAGCTTAGAATCCGGCCTTAAGTATTTT

v_call: TRBV18
clone_size: few
d_call: .
j_call: TRBJ2-2
cdr3_aa: CASSPYIDKPTGELFF
cdr3_nt: TGTGCCAGCTCACCTTACATCGACAAGCCCACCGGGGAGCTGTTTTTT

v_call: TRBV7-3
clone_size: .
d_call: TRBD2
j_call: TRBJ2-1
cdr3_aa: CASSLTGLATSYNEQFF
cdr3_nt: TGTGCCAGCAGCTTAACGGGACTAGCCACGTCCTACAATGAGCAGTTCTTC

v_call: TRBV29-1
clone_size: .
d_call: .
j_call: TRBJ2-7
cdr3_aa: CSVDGVLPSYEQYF
cdr3_nt: TGCAGCGTTGATGGGGTTCTACCTTCCTACGAGCAGTACTTC

v_call: TRBV7-2
clone_size: few
d_call: TRBD1
j_call: TRBJ1-3
cdr3_aa: CASSLAKDRASTIYF
cdr3_nt: TGTGCCAGCAGCTTAGCCAAAGACAGGGCTTCAACCATATATTTT

v_call: TRBV4-3
clone_size: few
d_call: .
j_call: TRBJ1-2
cdr3_aa: CASSQDREGRGYTF
cdr3_nt: TGCGCCAGCAGCCAAGACCGGGAGGGCCGAGGCTACACCTTC

v_call: TRBV10-3
clone_size: .
d_call: .
j_call: TRBJ1-3
cdr3_aa: CAISEFLHLSGNTIYF
cdr3_nt: TGTGCCATCAGTGAGTTCCTCCACCTCTCTGGAAACACCATATATTTT

v_call: TRBV7-9
clone_size: few
d_call: .
j_call: TRBJ1-2
cdr3_aa: CASSLGSYGYTF
cdr3_nt: TGTGCCAGCAGCTTAGGCAGCTATGGCTACACCTTC

v_call: TRBV10-2
clone_size: .
d_call: .
j_call: TRBJ1-3
cdr3_aa: CASSERQIGTIYF
cdr3_nt: TGCGCCAGCAGTGAGAGGCAGATCGGTACCATATATTTT

v_call: TRBV27
clone_size: few
d_call: .
j_call: TRBJ1-2
cdr3_aa: CASSRTVSNYGYTF
cdr3_nt: TGTGCCAGCAGTCGGACAGTGTCTAACTATGGCTACACCTTC

v_call: TRBV7-9
clone_size: few
d_call: TRBD1
j_call: TRBJ1-1
cdr3_aa: CASRPQGESSEAFF
cdr3_nt: TGTGCCAGCAGACCACAGGGGGAGAGCTCTGAAGCTTTCTTT

v_call: TRBV28
clone_size: few
d_call: .
j_call: TRBJ1-5
cdr3_aa: CASSLGGSHQPQHF
cdr3_nt: TGTGCCAGCAGTTTGGGGGGGTCCCACCAGCCCCAGCATTTT

v_call: TRBV28
clone_size: .
d_call: TRBD1
j_call: TRBJ2-1
cdr3_aa: CASSLGGQGAQNGQFF
cdr3_nt: TGTGCCAGCAGTTTAGGGGGACAGGGGGCCCAGAATGGGCAGTTCTTC

v_call: TRBV10-3
clone_size: .
d_call: .
j_call: TRBJ2-7
cdr3_aa: CAISEGQRYEQYF
cdr3_nt: TGTGCCATCAGTGAGGGCCAGAGATACGAGCAGTACTTC

v_call: TRBV18
clone_size: once
d_call: TRBD1
j_call: TRBJ1-2
cdr3_aa: CASSPSSGQGGVGYTF
cdr3_nt: TGTGCCAGCTCACCCTCGTCCGGACAGGGGGGTGTTGGCTACACCTTC

v_call: TRBV6-5
clone_size: few
d_call: .
j_call: TRBJ2-7
cdr3_aa: CASSPGASAQYF
cdr3_nt: TGTGCCAGCAGCCCCGGGGCTAGCGCGCAGTACTTC

v_call: TRBV10-3
clone_size: .
d_call: TRBD1
j_call: TRBJ2-2
cdr3_aa: CAISVTGTNTGELFF
cdr3_nt: TGTGCCATCAGTGTGACAGGGACGAACACCGGGGAGCTGTTTTTT

v_call: TRBV28
clone_size: few
d_call: .
j_call: TRBJ2-3
cdr3_aa: CASSQGGLGTDTQYF
cdr3_nt: TGTGCCAGCAGCCAAGGGGGTTTAGGGACAGATACGCAGTATTTT

v_call: TRBV18
clone_size: .
d_call: .
j_call: TRBJ2-7
cdr3_aa: CASSSFRGSEQYF
cdr3_nt: TGTGCCAGCTCGTCGTTCAGGGGCAGCGAGCAGTACTTC

v_call: TRBV7-9
clone_size: few
d_call: .
j_call: TRBJ1-1
cdr3_aa: CASSLEMNTEAFF
cdr3_nt: TGTGCCAGCAGCTTAGAAATGAACACTGAAGCTTTCTTT

v_call: TRBV9
clone_size: .
d_call: TRBD2
j_call: TRBJ2-2
cdr3_aa: CASSPGGNTGELFF
cdr3_nt: TGTGCCAGCAGCCCGGGAGGGAACACCGGGGAGCTGTTTTTT

v_call: TRBV7-9
clone_size: .
d_call: .
j_call: TRBJ2-7
cdr3_aa: CASSLVGTAHEQYF
cdr3_nt: TGTGCCAGCAGCTTAGTCGGGACTGCCCACGAGCAGTACTTC

v_call: TRBV15
clone_size: few
d_call: .
j_call: TRBJ1-5
cdr3_aa: CATSRALNQPQHF
cdr3_nt: TGTGCCACCAGCAGAGCGTTAAATCAGCCCCAGCATTTT

v_call: TRBV28
clone_size: .
d_call: .
j_call: TRBJ2-7
cdr3_aa: CASSHTWLLATYEQYF
cdr3_nt: TGTGCCAGCAGTCACACTTGGTTGCTAGCGACCTACGAGCAGTACTTC

v_call: TRBV30
clone_size: few
d_call: .
j_call: TRBJ2-1
cdr3_aa: CAWSIGGSYNEQFF
cdr3_nt: TGTGCCTGGAGTATTGGGGGCTCCTACAATGAGCAGTTCTTC

v_call: TRBV4-3
clone_size: few
d_call: .
j_call: TRBJ1-5
cdr3_aa: CASSQVPSKNQPQHF
cdr3_nt: TGCGCCAGCAGCCAAGTCCCCAGCAAGAATCAGCCCCAGCATTTT

v_call: TRBV5-4
clone_size: few
d_call: TRBD2
j_call: TRBJ2-1
cdr3_aa: CASSSPGLAGGSSYNEQFF
cdr3_nt: TGTGCCAGCAGCTCCCCGGGACTAGCGGGGGGGAGCTCCTACAATGAGCAGTTCTTC

v_call: TRBV4-2
clone_size: .
d_call: .
j_call: TRBJ1-1
cdr3_aa: CASSQVEILNTEAFF
cdr3_nt: TGTGCCAGCAGCCAAGTGGAGATTTTGAACACTGAAGCTTTCTTT